The source of this TCR beta chain is a study of control samples from healthy donors and cancer patients. The length of the CDR3 is 15 residues. V was pared by 7 bases and J by 0 bases, with 13 bases between. Germline V gene lookup returns CDR1 LNHDA and CDR2 SQIVND (reference sequence). Generated by immunoSEQ multiplex PCR, the TCRdb table keeps only in-frame clones and is missing some. Of about 180,000 clones listed, around 90% are singletons. This receptor was obtained from a man aged 25 to 45 in good health. The material sequenced was blood. The chain joins TRBV19 to TRBJ1-5, with D uncertain. CDR3 amino acids: CASTSRGNSNQPQHF. CDR3 sequence (DNA): TGTGCCAGTACTTCACGGGGAAATAGCAATCAGCCCCAGCATTTT.